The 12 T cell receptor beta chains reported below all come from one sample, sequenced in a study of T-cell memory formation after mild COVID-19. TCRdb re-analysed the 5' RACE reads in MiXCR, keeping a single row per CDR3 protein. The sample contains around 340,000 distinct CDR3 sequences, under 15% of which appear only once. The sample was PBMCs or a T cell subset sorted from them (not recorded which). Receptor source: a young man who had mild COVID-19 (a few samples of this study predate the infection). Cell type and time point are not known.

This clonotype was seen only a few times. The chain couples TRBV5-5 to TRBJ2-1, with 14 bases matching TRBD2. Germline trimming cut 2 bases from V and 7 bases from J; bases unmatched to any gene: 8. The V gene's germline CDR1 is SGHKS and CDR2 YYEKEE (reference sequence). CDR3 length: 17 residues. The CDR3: CASSFGLAGGFGNEQFF. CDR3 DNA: TGTGCCAGCAGCTTTGGACTAGCGGGGGGATTCGGGAATGAGCAGTTCTTC.

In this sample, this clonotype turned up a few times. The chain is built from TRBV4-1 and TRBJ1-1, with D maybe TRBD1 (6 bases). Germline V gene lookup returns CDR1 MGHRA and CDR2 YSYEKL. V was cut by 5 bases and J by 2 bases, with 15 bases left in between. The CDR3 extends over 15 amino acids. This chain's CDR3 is CASSKKGHDNTEAFF. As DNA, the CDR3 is TGCGCCAGCAGCAAAAAGGGACACGACAACACTGAAGCTTTCTTT.

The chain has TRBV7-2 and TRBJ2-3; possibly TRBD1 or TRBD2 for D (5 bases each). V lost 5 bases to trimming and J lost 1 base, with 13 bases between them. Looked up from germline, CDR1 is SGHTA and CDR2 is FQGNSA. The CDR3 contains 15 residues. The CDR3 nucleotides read TGTGCCAGCAGCGGGGGACCACCAGGCACAGATACGCAGTATTTT. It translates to CASSGGPPGTDTQYF.

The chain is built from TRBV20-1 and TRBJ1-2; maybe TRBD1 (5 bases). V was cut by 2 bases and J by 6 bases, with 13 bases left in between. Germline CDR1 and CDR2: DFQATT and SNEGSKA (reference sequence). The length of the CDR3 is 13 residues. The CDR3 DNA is TGCAGTGCTAGAAACAGGATCGGGGATGGCTACACCTTC. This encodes CSARNRIGDGYTF.

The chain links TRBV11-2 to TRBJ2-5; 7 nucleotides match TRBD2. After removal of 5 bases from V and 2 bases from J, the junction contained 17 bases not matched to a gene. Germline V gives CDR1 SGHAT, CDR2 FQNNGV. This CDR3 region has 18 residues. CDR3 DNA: TGTGCCAGCAGCCATGGCCGGGACTACCTATCGGGGCAAGAGACCCAGTACTTC. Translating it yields CASSHGRDYLSGQETQYF.

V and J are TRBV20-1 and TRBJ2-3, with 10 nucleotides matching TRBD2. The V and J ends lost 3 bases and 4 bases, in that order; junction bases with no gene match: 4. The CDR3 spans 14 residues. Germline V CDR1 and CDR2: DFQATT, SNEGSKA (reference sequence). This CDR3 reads CSASRAGGPDTQYF. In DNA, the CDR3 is TGCAGTGCTAGCAGAGCGGGGGGGCCAGATACGCAGTATTTT.

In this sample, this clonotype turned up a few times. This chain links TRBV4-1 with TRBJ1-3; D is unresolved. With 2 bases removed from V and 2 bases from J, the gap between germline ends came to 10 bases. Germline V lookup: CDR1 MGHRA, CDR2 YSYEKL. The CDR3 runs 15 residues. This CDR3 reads CASSQPSDPGNTIYF. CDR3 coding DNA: TGCGCCAGCAGCCAACCTTCGGATCCTGGAAACACCATATATTTT.

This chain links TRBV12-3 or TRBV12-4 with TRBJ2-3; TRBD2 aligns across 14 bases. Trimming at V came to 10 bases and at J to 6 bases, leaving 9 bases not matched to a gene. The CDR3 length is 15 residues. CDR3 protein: CATGEGLAGEDTQYF. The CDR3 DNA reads TGTGCCACGGGGGAGGGACTAGCGGGAGAGGATACGCAGTATTTT.

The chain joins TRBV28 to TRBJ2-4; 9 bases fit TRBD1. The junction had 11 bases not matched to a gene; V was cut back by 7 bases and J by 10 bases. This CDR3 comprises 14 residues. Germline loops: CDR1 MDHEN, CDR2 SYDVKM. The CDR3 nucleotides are TGTGCCAGCAATCCATCCGGGACAGGGATAATTCAGTACTTC. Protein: CASNPSGTGIIQYF. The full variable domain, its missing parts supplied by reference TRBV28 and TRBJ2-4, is DVKVTQSSRYLVKRTGEKVFLECVQDMDHENMFWYRQDPGLGLRLIYFSYDVKMKEKGDIPEGYSVSREKKERFSLILESASTNQTSMYLCASNPSGTGIIQYFGAGTRLSVL.

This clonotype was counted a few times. The CDR3 loop is CASSPDEVWQETQYF. The CDR3 coding sequence is TGTGCCAGCAGTCCAGATGAGGTTTGGCAGGAGACCCAGTACTTC. The rearrangement links TRBV12-3 or TRBV12-4 to TRBJ2-5; D is undetermined. The CDR3 has 15 amino acids. Trimming shortened V by 5 bases and J by 5 bases, and 18 bases separated the two germline ends.

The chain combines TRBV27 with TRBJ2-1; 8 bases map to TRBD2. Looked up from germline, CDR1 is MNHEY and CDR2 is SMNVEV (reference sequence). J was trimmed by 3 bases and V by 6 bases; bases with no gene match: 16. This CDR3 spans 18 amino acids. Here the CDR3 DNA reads TGTGCCAGCAGCCCATCGGGGGGGGGACTTTATATCTACAATGAGCAGTTCTTC. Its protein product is CASSPSGGGLYIYNEQFF.

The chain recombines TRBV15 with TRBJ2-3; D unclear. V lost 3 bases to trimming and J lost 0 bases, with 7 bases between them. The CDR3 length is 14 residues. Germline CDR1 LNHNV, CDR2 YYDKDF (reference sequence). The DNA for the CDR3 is TGTGCCACCAGCAGGTTGGGGAGCACAGATACGCAGTATTTT. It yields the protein CATSRLGSTDTQYF.